Sequencing of this T cell receptor (beta chain) was carried out in a study of T cells in Graves' hyperthyroidism and ophthalmopathy. Study-wide results and limits: Clonotypes that were expanded in thyroid above 0.001 mostly appeared in blood too. In validation, the model predicted ophthalmopathy. These predictions came a median approximately 5.9 months before onset.

RNA transcripts provided the source from which TCR beta CDR3 regions were amplified. The TCR CDR3 first-round RT-PCR relied on the HTBI primer set. MiXCR, applied by TCRdb to the multiplex PCR reads, yields one record per CDR3 protein. This table holds about 640,000 distinct CDR3 sequences, roughly 45% found once. This clonotype was counted ten times or more. What it binds is unknown. Reasons for excluding patients were uncontrolled infection, other autoimmune disease, pregnancy or lactation. Diagnosis rested on symptoms, serum thyroxine and TRAb, thyroid ultrasound, and orbital computed tomography. This TCR derives from an adult man with Graves' disease, either hyperthyroidism or ophthalmopathy (not recorded which). The source material was peripheral blood or thyroid tissue (not recorded which).

This CDR3 reads CASSQGTGLLYEQYF. CDR3 coding DNA: TGTGCCAGCAGCCAAGGGACAGGGCTGCTCTACGAGCAGTACTTC. V is TRBV7-2 and J is TRBJ2-7; 9 bases fit TRBD1. Unmatched junction bases numbered 8, after V lost 5 bases and J lost 3 bases. Germline lookup yields CDR1 SGHTA and CDR2 FQGNSA. This CDR3 comprises 15 residues.